The 32 T cell receptor beta chains given below trace back to one sample, sequenced in a study of T cell responses to AZD1222 COVID-19 vaccine. TCRdb's copy holds only in-frame clones and misses some; the assay was immunoSEQ multiplex PCR. The table has about 150,000 clones, 84% seen once. The sample here was peripheral blood, taken on day 0 of AZD1222 vaccination. The receptors come from an adult in good health.

The gene calls are TRBV30 and TRBJ1-1, with TRBD1 as a possible D gene (6 bases). The V end lost 0 bases, the J end lost 0 bases, and 14 bases lay between the germline ends. CDR3 size: 16 residues. Germline lookup yields CDR1 GTSNPN and CDR2 SVGIG (reference sequence). CDR3 residues: CAWSVPVGGLNTEAFF. The CDR3 nucleotides are TGTGCCTGGAGTGTACCGGTAGGGGGGCTGAACACTGAAGCTTTCTTT.

This clone was counted once. The J gene is TRBJ1-2, the V gene TRBV6-5; D perhaps matches TRBD1 (5 bases). This CDR3 comprises 13 residues. V lost 2 bases and J 4 bases, leaving 8 bases between the germline ends. Germline V gene data show CDR1 as MNHEY and CDR2 as SVGAGI. For the CDR3, the DNA is TGTGCCAGCAGTTACCCCGACAGCTATGGCTACACCTTC. The encoded protein is CASSYPDSYGYTF.

The V gene is TRBV27, the J gene TRBJ1-6, with unresolved D. From germline, CDR1 is MNHEY and CDR2 SMNVEV (reference sequence). V dropped 2 bases and J dropped 10 bases, with 15 bases sitting between them. The CDR3 is 15 residues long. The CDR3 loop is CASSLSKGGISPLHF. The CDR3 DNA reads as TGTGCCAGCAGTTTAAGTAAGGGAGGGATATCACCCCTCCACTTT.

This chain's CDR3 is CAWSAIATFF. CDR3 DNA sequence: TGTGCCTGGAGTGCAATAGCGACTTTCTTT. This chain joins TRBV30 and TRBJ1-1; D uncertain. The CDR3 runs 10 residues. Trimming shortened V by 1 base and J by 12 bases, and 9 bases separated the two germline ends. Looked up from germline, CDR1 is GTSNPN and CDR2 is SVGIG (reference sequence). The whole variable domain, filled in from reference TRBV30 and TRBJ1-1, reads SQTIHQWPATLVQPVGSPLSLECTVEGTSNPNLYWYRQAAGRGLQLLFYSVGIGQISSEVPQNLSASRPQDRQFILSSKKLLLSDSGFYLCAWSAIATFFGQGTRLTVV.

This chain joins TRBV5-1 and TRBJ2-2; TRBD1 aligns across 10 bases. The germline V gene has CDR1 SGHRS and CDR2 YFSETQ. J lost 5 bases, V lost 5 bases, and 6 bases had no gene match. This CDR3 comprises 15 residues. The CDR3 bases are TGCGCCAGCAGTCCCAGACAGGGGGCGACCGGGGAGCTGTTTTTT. This translates into CASSPRQGATGELFF. The full variable domain, with the rest looked up from reference TRBV5-1 and TRBJ2-2, is KAGVTQTPRYLIKTRGQQVTLSCSPISGHRSVSWYQQTPGQGLQFLFEYFSETQRNKGNFPGRFSGRQFSNSRSEMNVSTLELGDSALYLCASSPRQGATGELFFGEGSRLTVL.

This clone was counted a few times. The chain combines TRBV14 with TRBJ2-7, with D possibly being TRBD1 (6 bases). This CDR3 region has 16 residues. Germline V gives CDR1 SGHDN, CDR2 FVKESK. Trimming cost V 0 bases and J 0 bases, with 12 bases left between them. Here the CDR3 reads CASSQDYRAVSYEQYF. CDR3 nucleotide sequence: TGTGCCAGCAGCCAAGACTACAGGGCGGTCTCCTACGAGCAGTACTTC.

A note on this clone: The same CDR3 arises from other DNA sequences in this sample as well. The V call is TRBV6-5, the J call TRBJ1-2, with 11 positions matching TRBD1. The length of the CDR3 is 15 residues. Germline V CDR1 and CDR2: MNHEY, SVGAGI. Germline trimming cut 6 bases from V and 2 bases from J; bases unmatched to any gene: 5. CDR3 nucleotides: TGTGCCAGCAGGTCCGGGACAGGGGGAAACTATGGCTACACCTTC. It translates to CASRSGTGGNYGYTF.

The V call is TRBV2, the J call TRBJ2-7; TRBD1 matches at 8 bases. CDR1 and CDR2 (germline): SNHLY, FYNNEI. The V and J ends lost 3 bases and 2 bases, in that order; junction bases with no gene match: 3. The CDR3 has 14 residues. Here the CDR3 DNA reads TGTGCCAGCAGTGAGATACAGGGGGCCTACGAGCAGTACTTC. Protein: CASSEIQGAYEQYF. Full variable domain (remainder filled in from reference TRBV2 and TRBJ2-7): EPEVTQTPSHQVTQMGQEVILRCVPISNHLYFYWYRQILGQKVEFLVSFYNNEISEKSEIFDDQFSVERPDGSNFTLKIRSTKLEDSAMYFCASSEIQGAYEQYFGPGTRLTVT.

The chain carries TRBV11-2 and TRBJ2-3; D is uncertain. V lost 4 bases and J lost 2, with 16 bases in between. The germline CDR1 and CDR2 sequences are SGHAT and FQNNGV. This CDR3 has 16 amino acids. The CDR3 nucleotides are TGTGCCAGCAGCTCCGGAGAAGGGCCCTCCACAGATACGCAGTATTTT. It yields the protein CASSSGEGPSTDTQYF.

The chain employs TRBV28 and TRBJ2-1; D not resolved. In germline, CDR1 is MDHEN, CDR2 SYDVKM. The CDR3 covers 14 residues. V shed 3 bases and J shed 8 bases, with 14 bases lying between them. The CDR3 reads CASSFTRILYEQFF. The DNA for the CDR3 is TGTGCCAGCAGTTTCACCAGAATTTTATATGAGCAGTTCTTC.

This chain links TRBV28 with TRBJ1-3, with no clear D. CDR1 is MDHEN, CDR2 SYDVKM, per germline. The CDR3 spans 18 residues. Between the trimmed V and J ends, which lost 4 bases and 2 bases, there was a span of 21 bases. The CDR3 region is CASSSAPGVRGPGNTIYF. CDR3 nucleotide sequence: TGTGCCAGCAGTTCCGCCCCGGGAGTAAGAGGGCCTGGAAACACCATATATTTT.

The rearrangement joins TRBV28 to TRBJ2-7; TRBD1 agrees at 8 bases. This CDR3 contains 15 residues. V shed 5 bases and J 4 bases; nucleotides not matched to a gene: 10. Germline CDR1 and CDR2: MDHEN and SYDVKM. The CDR3 loop is CASSTPGTGRYEQYF. The CDR3 coding sequence is TGTGCCAGCAGTACTCCGGGGACAGGACGGTACGAGCAGTACTTC.

V and J are TRBV19 and TRBJ2-3; no reliable D call. This CDR3 region has 14 residues. The germline CDR1 and CDR2 sequences are LNHDA and SQIVND (reference sequence). V shed 6 bases and J shed 6 bases, with 16 bases lying between them. The CDR3 spells CASRGLVTTDTQYF. The CDR3 DNA follows: TGTGCCAGTAGGGGGTTGGTGACCACGGATACGCAGTATTTT. Based on the CDR3 plus reference TRBV19 and TRBJ2-3, the full variable domain is DGGITQSPKYLFRKEGQNVTLSCEQNLNHDAMYWYRQDPGQGLRLIYYSQIVNDFQKGDIAEGYSVSREKKESFPLTVTSAQKNPTAFYLCASRGLVTTDTQYFGPGTRLTVL.

J is TRBJ2-5 and V is TRBV7-3, with D perhaps assigned TRBD1 or TRBD2 (6 bases each). Germline V gene lookup returns CDR1 SGHTA and CDR2 FQGTGA. V was trimmed by 5 bases and J by 5 bases, leaving 12 bases between them. The CDR3 covers 13 residues. The CDR3 here is CASSEGGRETQYF. The DNA for the CDR3 is TGTGCCAGCAGCGAGGGGGGCAGGGAGACCCAGTACTTC.

This rearrangement joins TRBV30 to TRBJ1-6; possible D gene TRBD1, 6 bases. The germline gives CDR1 GTSNPN, CDR2 SVGIG (reference sequence). This CDR3 has 20 amino acids. V shed 0 bases and J shed 8 bases, with 29 bases lying between them. The DNA of the CDR3 is TGTGCCTGGAGTGTACGAAGTACGGGGGCGTCGACTCGAGGGCATTCACCCCTCCACTTT. Its translation: CAWSVRSTGASTRGHSPLHF.

The chain recombines TRBV27 with TRBJ1-6, with 10 positions matching TRBD1. Trimming removed 1 base from V and 9 bases from J; junction bases left unmatched: 9. The germline gives CDR1 MNHEY, CDR2 SMNVEV (reference sequence). This CDR3 is 17 amino acids long. The CDR3 coding sequence is TGTGCCAGCAGTTTATGGGCGGGACAGGGGTCCGGTTCACCCCTCCACTTT. Translation: CASSLWAGQGSGSPLHF.

V and J are TRBV11-2 and TRBJ2-5; perhaps TRBD2 as D (6 bases). Trimming stripped 2 bases from V and 4 bases from J, with 11 bases between. The germline V gene encodes CDR1 SGHAT and CDR2 FQNNGV. The CDR3 is made up of 14 amino acids. CDR3 sequence: CASSLQGGGETQYF. CDR3 coding DNA: TGTGCCAGCAGCTTACAGGGAGGTGGAGAGACCCAGTACTTC.

This clone has more than one count but fewer than ten. This sequence joins TRBV28 and TRBJ1-2, with D possibly matching TRBD1 (5 bases). V lost 8 bases, J lost 0 bases, and 13 bases lay in between. The CDR3 totals 14 residues. Germline V lookup: CDR1 MDHEN, CDR2 SYDVKM. The CDR3, as DNA: TGTGCCAGCTCTTGGACACTTGCTAACTATGGCTACACCTTC. This codes for CASSWTLANYGYTF.

The gene calls are TRBV5-1 and TRBJ2-2; 12 bases match TRBD2. This CDR3 spans 17 amino acids. Germline V gene sequence: CDR1 SGHRS, CDR2 YFSETQ. V was clipped by 4 bases and J by 1 base; unmatched bases: 5. The CDR3 loop is CASSPGLAGLNTGELFF. The CDR3 nucleotides are TGCGCCAGCAGCCCCGGACTAGCGGGGCTGAACACCGGGGAGCTGTTTTTT.

The chain has TRBV10-2 and TRBJ1-5, with D unclear. Per germline, CDR1 WSHSY and CDR2 SAAADI. Trimming took 8 bases from V and 0 from J, leaving 11 bases between them. The CDR3 has 14 residues. The CDR3 loop reads CASSPVNSNQPQHF. The DNA for the CDR3 is TGCGCCAGCTCCCCAGTGAATAGCAATCAGCCCCAGCATTTT.

This chain connects TRBV28 to TRBJ1-2; D perhaps matches TRBD1 (5 bases). Trimming took off 6 bases at V and 2 bases at J, with 13 bases between the two ends. The CDR3 has 14 amino acids. The germline CDR1 and CDR2 sequences are MDHEN and SYDVKM. The CDR3 is CASSIRVPNYGYTF. The CDR3 DNA reads TGTGCCAGCAGCATCAGGGTCCCAAACTATGGCTACACCTTC.

This chain links TRBV6-5 with TRBJ1-2; D ambiguous. This CDR3 region has 12 residues. V was clipped by 6 bases and J by 8 bases, with 13 bases between them. The germline V gene encodes CDR1 MNHEY and CDR2 SVGAGI. The CDR3 sequence: CASSPIGSGYTF. The CDR3 coding sequence is TGTGCCAGCAGCCCGATCGGCTCGGGCTACACCTTC.

As DNA, the CDR3 is TGTGCCAGCAGCACACACAGGGGGCGGCTTAACACCGGGGAGCTGTTTTTT. Its translation: CASSTHRGRLNTGELFF. The chain employs TRBV7-6 and TRBJ2-2, with TRBD1 identical over 9 bases. V lost 5 bases and J lost 2; bases outside the gene matches: 9. Germline lookup yields CDR1 SGHVS and CDR2 FNYEAQ. This CDR3 has 17 residues.

The V and J genes are TRBV9 and TRBJ1-1; D is possibly TRBD1 (5 bases). The length of the CDR3 is 15 residues. CDR1 is SGDLS, CDR2 YYNGEE, per germline. V shed 0 bases and J shed 11 bases, with 20 bases lying between them. CDR3 residues: CASSVAGGSPWEAFF. The CDR3 DNA follows: TGTGCCAGCAGCGTAGCTGGGGGGTCGCCTTGGGAGGCTTTCTTT.

The chain uses TRBV12-5 and TRBJ1-2; no clear D gene. The CDR3 loop spans 11 amino acids. V was clipped by 3 bases and J by 3 bases, with 2 bases between them. Germline CDR1 reads LGHNT; CDR2 reads FRNRAP. For the CDR3, the DNA is TGTGCTAGTGGTTTCTACTATGGCTACACCTTC. The encoded protein is CASGFYYGYTF.

The table lists this clone with a count of one. The chain combines TRBV7-9 with TRBJ1-5; TRBD1 is a possible D gene (6 bases). This CDR3 comprises 15 residues. Germline V gene data show CDR1 as SEHNR and CDR2 as FQNEAQ (reference sequence). V lost 5 bases, J lost 7 bases, and 18 bases lay in between. The CDR3 coding sequence is TGTGCCAGCAGCCCCAAGGGGGGGCCGGAGCAGCCCCAGCATTTT. This sequence encodes CASSPKGGPEQPQHF.

This chain links TRBV5-1 with TRBJ1-5, with TRBD1 as a possible D gene (6 bases). The CDR3 runs 15 residues. Looked up from germline, CDR1 is SGHRS and CDR2 is YFSETQ. The V and J ends lost 4 bases and 0 bases respectively, with 11 bases between them. The CDR3 is CASSTGQNSNQPQHF. DNA of the CDR3: TGCGCCAGCAGCACAGGACAGAATAGCAATCAGCCCCAGCATTTT.

This clone was counted only a few times. The rearrangement uses TRBV7-3 and TRBJ1-1, with a possible D match to TRBD1 (5 bases). Germline CDR1 reads SGHTA; CDR2 reads FQGTGA. The CDR3 spans 13 residues. V lost 4 bases and J 5 bases, leaving 11 bases between the germline ends. In DNA form, the CDR3 reads TGTGCCAGCAGCTCCCAGGGTTCGACTGAAGCTTTCTTT. This translates into CASSSQGSTEAFF.

The V and J genes are TRBV28 and TRBJ2-2, with D perhaps TRBD2 (5 bases). The CDR3 loop spans 16 amino acids. CDR1 is MDHEN and CDR2 is SYDVKM in the germline V gene. V lost 1 base, J lost 0 bases, and 9 bases lay in between. In nucleotides, the CDR3 is TGTGCCAGCAGTTTATCACCGGGGACGAACACCGGGGAGCTGTTTTTT. This codes for CASSLSPGTNTGELFF.

The CDR3 bases are TGTGCCAGCAGTTACGCCACGACAGAAGTTTCACCCCTCCACTTT. It translates to CASSYATTEVSPLHF. The chain recombines TRBV6-2 or TRBV6-3 with TRBJ1-6, with a weak D call TRBD1 (5 bases). The V end was cut by 2 bases, the J end by 9 bases, with 14 bases between. The CDR3 extends over 15 amino acids. The germline V gene encodes CDR1 MNHEY and CDR2 SVGEGT.

The rearrangement joins TRBV24-1 to TRBJ1-2; D ambiguous. Germline lookup yields CDR1 KGHDR and CDR2 SFDVKD. V was pared by 5 bases and J by 8 bases, with 11 bases between. The CDR3 is 12 amino acids. CDR3 region: CATSVGSEGYTF. Written as DNA, the CDR3 is TGTGCCACCAGTGTCGGTTCAGAGGGCTACACCTTC.

The count of this clone is one. V gene TRBV28 combines with J gene TRBJ1-6; D unclear. V lost 3 bases and J 3 bases, leaving 15 bases between the germline ends. CDR3 size: 17 residues. Germline values: CDR1 MDHEN, CDR2 SYDVKM. The CDR3 coding sequence is TGTGCCAGCAGTTTTGAATCCATGATGGGCTATAATTCACCCCTCCACTTT. This translates into CASSFESMMGYNSPLHF.